By proportion, the clone carrying this T cell receptor beta chain is medium-sized. The sample belongs to a study of immune characterization of retroperitoneal liposarcoma. The length of the CDR3 is 16 residues. V shed 0 bases, J shed 6 bases, and the junction held 6 bases outside the gene matches. CDR1 SGHRS and CDR2 YFSETQ come from the germline V gene. TCRdb analysed the PCR reads with MiXCR anew, one entry per CDR3 protein. The sample lists 4,300 or so distinct CDR3 sequences; 30% to 40% were seen once. V and J are TRBV5-1 and TRBJ2-2, with 9 bases matching TRBD2. Sequenced material: tumor tissue. The receptor was derived from a male donor with retroperitoneal liposarcoma. The CDR3 here is CASSLGASGISGELFF. The CDR3 bases are TGCGCCAGCAGCTTGGGTGCTAGCGGGATCTCCGGGGAGCTGTTTTTT.